These 16 T cell receptor beta chains were sequenced from one sample in a study of T cell responses to AZD1222 COVID-19 vaccine. Generated by immunoSEQ multiplex PCR, the TCRdb table keeps only in-frame clones and is missing some. Of 140,000 or so clones listed, less than 95% are singletons. Specimen: peripheral blood, collected 28 days after the second dose of the MenACWY control vaccine. The receptors here all came from an adult who received the MenACWY meningococcal vaccine as a control.

V is TRBV7-8 and J is TRBJ2-2; 9 positions match TRBD1. J was trimmed by 1 base and V by 5 bases; bases with no gene match: 2. Germline V CDR1 and CDR2: SGHVS, FQNEAQ. The CDR3 extends over 15 amino acids. The CDR3 nucleotides are TGTGCCAGCAGCAAGACAGGGGGGAACACCGGGGAGCTGTTTTTT. Amino acid sequence: CASSKTGGNTGELFF.

CDR3 DNA sequence: TGTGCCAGCAGCCGAGCCCAGACAGAGTACAATGAGCAGTTCTTC. It yields the protein CASSRAQTEYNEQFF. The chain links TRBV11-1 to TRBJ2-1, with TRBD1 as a possible D gene (5 bases). CDR3 length equals 15 residues. In germline, CDR1 is SGHAT, CDR2 FQDESV (reference sequence). Trimming left V 5 bases short and J 4 bases short, with 15 bases between.

The chain links TRBV6-5 to TRBJ1-3, with D possibly TRBD1 on 6 matching bases. The germline V gene encodes CDR1 MNHEY and CDR2 SVGAGI. This CDR3 is built from 14 residues. The V end was cut by 5 bases, the J end by 0 bases, with 8 bases between. CDR3 bases: TGTGCCAGCAGTACAGGGTTCTCTGGAAACACCATATATTTT. It codes for CASSTGFSGNTIYF.

Details on this clone: Other DNA sequences in this sample translate to the same CDR3. The CDR3 bases are TGTGCCAGCAGTTTAGCCGGGGACACTGAAGCTTTCTTT. It is translated as CASSLAGDTEAFF. The gene calls are TRBV12-3 or TRBV12-4 and TRBJ1-1; unclear D gene. V lost 0 bases and J 3 bases, leaving 5 bases between the germline ends. The CDR3 contains 13 residues.

J is TRBJ2-5 and V is TRBV7-9, with 7 bases lining up with TRBD1. This CDR3 is 17 amino acids long. V lost 4 bases to trimming and J lost 2 bases; unmatched junction nucleotides: 13. From germline, CDR1 is SEHNR and CDR2 FQNEAQ (reference sequence). CDR3 DNA sequence: TGTGCCAGCAGCTCCCCCGGGACAGTGACCGATCAAGAGACCCAGTACTTC. Its translation is CASSSPGTVTDQETQYF.

The chain is built from TRBV6-2 or TRBV6-3 and TRBJ1-1; no firm D call. V lost 2 bases, J lost 1 base, and 5 bases lay in between. Germline V CDR1 and CDR2: MNHEY, SVGEGT. This CDR3 is built from 13 residues. The CDR3 loop is CASSYGQNTEAFF. The CDR3 nucleotides are TGTGCCAGCAGTTACGGTCAGAACACTGAAGCTTTCTTT.

The chain is built from TRBV11-2 and TRBJ1-6; D remains ambiguous. The V gene lost 0 bases and the J gene lost 11 bases, with 8 bases spanning the gap. This CDR3 contains 13 residues. Germline V gives CDR1 SGHAT, CDR2 FQNNGV. The CDR3 loop is CASSLEHQTPLHF. CDR3 DNA: TGTGCCAGCAGCTTAGAGCACCAGACACCCCTCCACTTT.

This clone appeared a single time. V is TRBV29-1 and J is TRBJ2-1; TRBD2 aligns across 7 bases. Germline trimming cut 5 bases from V and 0 bases from J; bases unmatched to any gene: 16. CDR1 is SQVTM and CDR2 is ANQGSEA in the germline V gene. This CDR3 region has 18 residues. The CDR3, as DNA: TGCAGCGTTATGCTAGCGGAGGGAACCACGAGCTCCTACAATGAGCAGTTCTTC. Protein product: CSVMLAEGTTSSYNEQFF.

This clone has more than one count but fewer than ten. This chain links TRBV15 with TRBJ2-3, with TRBD2 identical over 8 bases. CDR1 and CDR2 from the germline V gene are LNHNV and YYDKDF (reference sequence). J was trimmed by 6 bases and V by 3 bases; bases with no gene match: 20. The CDR3 covers 19 residues. CDR3 in amino acids: CATSRAYRAGVFGFDTQYF. The CDR3 DNA reads as TGTGCCACCAGCAGGGCGTACAGAGCGGGAGTATTTGGTTTTGATACGCAGTATTTT.

The chain joins TRBV16 to TRBJ2-1; unclear D gene. This CDR3 is built from 14 residues. Germline V lookup: CDR1 KGHSY, CDR2 FQNENV. With 0 bases removed from V and 6 bases from J, the gap between germline ends came to 9 bases. CDR3 region: CASSQSRASNEQFF. CDR3 bases: TGTGCCAGCAGCCAATCAAGAGCAAGCAATGAGCAGTTCTTC.

The chain recombines TRBV18 with TRBJ2-2, with 9 bases fitting TRBD1. Trimming cost V 0 bases and J 3 bases; bases outside gene matches: 5. Germline-derived CDR1 and CDR2 are KGHSH and LQKENI. The CDR3 totals 17 residues. CDR3 sequence reads: CASSPPGQGVYTGELFF. The CDR3 nucleotides are TGTGCCAGCTCACCACCGGGACAGGGTGTTTACACCGGGGAGCTGTTTTTT. The full variable domain, completed using reference TRBV18 and TRBJ2-2, is NAGVMQNPRHLVRRRGQEARLRCSPMKGHSHVYWYRQLPEEGLKFMVYLQKENIIDESGMPKERFSAEFPKEGPSILRIQQVVRGDSAAYFCASSPPGQGVYTGELFFGEGSRLTVL.

This chain links TRBV10-3 with TRBJ2-3, with D unresolved. The CDR3 runs 11 residues. V lost 3 bases and J 12 bases, leaving 10 bases between the germline ends. Germline loops: CDR1 ENHRY, CDR2 SYGVKD. CDR3 in amino acids: CAISDFDLQYF. The CDR3 coding sequence is TGTGCCATCAGTGATTTTGATCTTCAGTATTTT.

This rearrangement joins TRBV7-3 to TRBJ2-2, with 10 bases identical to TRBD1. The CDR3 consists of 16 residues. V trimming: 5 bases; J trimming: 5 bases; junction bases outside the gene matches: 8. The germline V gene encodes CDR1 SGHTA and CDR2 FQGTGA. The CDR3 here is CASSRSGTGVTGELFF. DNA for the CDR3: TGTGCCAGCAGCCGTTCAGGGACAGGGGTGACCGGGGAGCTGTTTTTT.

This clone was seen only a few times. J is TRBJ2-3 and V is TRBV12-3 or TRBV12-4; unclear D gene. Trimming cost V 6 bases and J 3 bases, with 7 bases left between them. This CDR3 has 12 residues. CDR3 in amino acids: CASRADTDTQYF. As DNA, the CDR3 is TGTGCCAGCAGGGCCGATACAGATACGCAGTATTTT.

The J gene is TRBJ1-4, the V gene TRBV5-1; D not certain. Looked up from germline, CDR1 is SGHRS and CDR2 is YFSETQ. CDR3 length equals 14 residues. Deletions cut 2 bases from V and 2 bases from J, with 7 bases between. The CDR3 DNA follows: TGCGCCAGCAGCTTTTCAGCGACTAATGAAAAACTGTTTTTT. Encoded protein: CASSFSATNEKLFF.

This chain links TRBV14 with TRBJ2-5; TRBD1 matches 7 bases. Germline assignment: CDR1 SGHDN and CDR2 FVKESK. The J segment lost 4 bases and the V segment lost 5 bases, leaving 13 bases of the junction unmatched. The CDR3 has 16 amino acids. Here the CDR3 reads CASSVLGQGVLETQYF. The CDR3 bases are TGTGCCAGCAGCGTCTTGGGGCAGGGGGTCTTAGAGACCCAGTACTTC.